What follows describes a single T cell receptor beta chain. The sample is drawn from a study of blood T cell repertoires in COVID-19. The trim removed 5 bases at V and 2 bases at J, leaving 6 bases unmatched. The CDR3 loop spans 15 amino acids. Germline CDR1 reads MDHEN; CDR2 reads SYDVKM. This table comes from immunoSEQ multiplex PCR, and its TCRdb copy is limited to in-frame clones, with some not included. Of approximately 150,000 clones detected, about 88% appear once; the ten largest clones hold 5% to 6%. The sample taken for sequencing was peripheral blood. The V call is TRBV28, the J call TRBJ2-1, with TRBD1 matching 7 bases. The TCR sequence derives from a woman between 45 and 60 years old with COVID-19, enrolled during active disease. The CDR3 is CASSNSGTAYNEQFF. CDR3 nucleotide sequence: TGTGCCAGCAGTAATTCCGGGACAGCCTACAATGAGCAGTTCTTC.